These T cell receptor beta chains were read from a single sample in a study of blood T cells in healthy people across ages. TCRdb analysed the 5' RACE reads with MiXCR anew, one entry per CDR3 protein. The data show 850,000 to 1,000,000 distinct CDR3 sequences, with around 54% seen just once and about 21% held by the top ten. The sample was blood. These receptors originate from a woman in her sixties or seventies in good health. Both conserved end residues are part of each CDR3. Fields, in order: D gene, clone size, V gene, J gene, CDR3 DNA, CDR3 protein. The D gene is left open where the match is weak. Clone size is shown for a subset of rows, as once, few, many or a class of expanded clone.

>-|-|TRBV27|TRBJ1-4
TGTGCCAGCAGTTCTGTCGGCTTAAAGGAGGGAAAACTGTTTTTT
CASSSVGLKEGKLFF
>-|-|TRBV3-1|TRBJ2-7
TGTGCCAGCAAACCAGCAGGGTGGTACGAGCAGTACTTC
CASKPAGWYEQYF
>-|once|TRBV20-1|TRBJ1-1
TGCAGTGCCAGGGGTGTGTCGGACACTGAAGCTTTCTTT
CSARGVSDTEAFF
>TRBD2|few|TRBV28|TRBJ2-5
TGTGCCAGCGGATCGGGAGGCGAGACCCAGTACTTC
CASGSGGETQYF
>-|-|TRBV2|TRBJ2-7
TGTGCCAGCAGTGAAGTAGGGGGGTCGGACTACGAGCAGTACTTC
CASSEVGGSDYEQYF
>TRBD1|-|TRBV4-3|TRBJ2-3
TGCGCCAGCGCCGACAGGGGGAGCACAGATACGCAGTATTTT
CASADRGSTDTQYF
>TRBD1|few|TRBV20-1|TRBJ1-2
TGCAGTGCTCGAGACAGGGTCGACTTAGGTGGCTACACCTTC
CSARDRVDLGGYTF
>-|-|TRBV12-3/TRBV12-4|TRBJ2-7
TGTGCCAGCACCTGGGGGGATTGGGGTGAGCAGTACTTC
CASTWGDWGEQYF
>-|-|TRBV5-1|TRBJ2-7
TGCGCCAGCAGCTTACAATCGAGCTCCTACGAGCAGTACTTC
CASSLQSSSYEQYF
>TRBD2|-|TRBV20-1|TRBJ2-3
TGCAGTGCTAATTTAGCGGGAGGGGCAGATACGCAGTATTTT
CSANLAGGADTQYF
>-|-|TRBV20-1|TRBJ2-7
TGCAGTGCTGGGGGAAGAGAATCCTACAATGAGCAGTACTTC
CSAGGRESYNEQYF
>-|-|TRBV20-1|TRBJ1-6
TGCAGTGCTGATTCCGTAGCGGGCAATTCACCCCTCCACTTT
CSADSVAGNSPLHF
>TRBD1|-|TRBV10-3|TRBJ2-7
TGTGCCATCAATGATCTCGGGACAGGGATCTACGAGCAGTACTTC
CAINDLGTGIYEQYF
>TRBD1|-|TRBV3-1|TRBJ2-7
TGTGCCAGCAGCCAAGTGACAGGGAGCGAGCAGTACTTC
CASSQVTGSEQYF
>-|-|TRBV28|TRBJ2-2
TGTGCCAGCAGCCGATCGGGGCTCCTCAACACCGGGGAGCTGTTTTTT
CASSRSGLLNTGELFF
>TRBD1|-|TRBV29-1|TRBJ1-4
TGCAGCGTCCGAGGGACAGGACGGGTAAAACTGTTTTTT
CSVRGTGRVKLFF
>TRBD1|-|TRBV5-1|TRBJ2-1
TGCGCCAGCGAAAGACAGGGGGTAAGCTCCTACAATGAGCAGTTCTTC
CASERQGVSSYNEQFF
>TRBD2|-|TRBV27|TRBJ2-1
TGTGCCAGCTCAATCCCGGGACTAGTCGGGCCCGGTGAGCAGTTCTTC
CASSIPGLVGPGEQFF
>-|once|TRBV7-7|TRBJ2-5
TGTGCCAGCAGCTACGGGACTTCGTACCAAGAGACCCAGTACTTC
CASSYGTSYQETQYF
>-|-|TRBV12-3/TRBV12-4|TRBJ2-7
TGTGCCAGCAGTACCGAAGTTGGGAGCGAGCAGTACTTC
CASSTEVGSEQYF